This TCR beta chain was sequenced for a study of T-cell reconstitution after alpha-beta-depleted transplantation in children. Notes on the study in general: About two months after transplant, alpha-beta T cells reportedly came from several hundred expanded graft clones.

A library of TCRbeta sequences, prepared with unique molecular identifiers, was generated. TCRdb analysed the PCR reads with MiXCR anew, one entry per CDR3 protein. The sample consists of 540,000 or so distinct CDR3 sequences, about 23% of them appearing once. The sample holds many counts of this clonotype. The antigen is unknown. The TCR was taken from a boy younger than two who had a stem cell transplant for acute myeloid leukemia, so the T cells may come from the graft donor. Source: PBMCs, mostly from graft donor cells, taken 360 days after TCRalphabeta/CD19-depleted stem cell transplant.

For the CDR3, the DNA is TGTGCCAGCAGCCTCCCCGGGGGGTACAATGAGCAGTTCTTC. Translating it yields CASSLPGGYNEQFF. V and J are TRBV5-4 and TRBJ2-1; the match to TRBD2 covers 7 bases. J lost 4 bases, V lost 4 bases, and 5 bases had no gene match. Germline lookup yields CDR1 SGHNT and CDR2 YYREEE (reference sequence). The CDR3 spans 14 residues.